This T cell receptor (beta chain) was sequenced for a study of shared clonotypes between healthy human individuals. For each subset, genomic DNA was distributed in equal portions over several immunoSEQ plates. TCRdb keeps only in-frame clones here, not all; method: immunoSEQ multiplex PCR. This sample has 800,000 to 950,000 clones, with around 96% found just once. Terminally differentiated effector memory CD45RA+ cells were excluded from the naive CD8 cells, which were CD45RO-negative and positively selected for CCR7. Per the germline V gene, CDR1 is MDHEN and CDR2 is SYDVKM. The CDR3 runs 13 residues. The V and J ends lost 8 bases and 0 bases respectively, with 8 bases between them.

The chain couples TRBV28 to TRBJ1-3; no clear D gene. Sequenced: naive CD8+ T cells sorted from blood. This receptor was obtained from a man between 25 and 39 years old in good health. Written as DNA, the CDR3 is TGTGCCAGCGGGTTTCCCTCTGGAAACACCATATATTTT. Its protein is CASGFPSGNTIYF.